A single sample is the source of the 30 T cell receptor beta chains below, sequenced in a study of beta chain features in type 1 diabetes. Study-level points and caveats: People with Type 1 diabetes carried modestly yet significantly shorter TCRB CDR3s in all four CD4+ subsets.

cDNA synthesis used the whole RNA isolate, giving expressed TCRB sequences. Only in-frame clones appear in the TCRdb table, and some are missing; sequencing was by immunoSEQ multiplex PCR. Altogether 150,000 to 200,000 clones are present, more than 60% being singletons, with the ten largest covering roughly 0.095%. Their recognized antigens are unknown. The sequencing sample was made of naive CD4+ T cells from blood. The receptor source for this set is a man under 40 with type 1 diabetes.

This clone has more than one count but fewer than ten. The J gene is TRBJ1-2, the V gene TRBV30, with D uncertain. This CDR3 region has 14 residues. The ends were cut back, 0 bases at V and 4 bases at J, with 12 bases in the middle. Germline loops: CDR1 GTSNPN, CDR2 SVGIG (reference sequence). For the CDR3, the DNA is TGTGCCTGGAGTGTATCAACAGAGATCTATGGCTACACCTTC. Translated, it gives CAWSVSTEIYGYTF.

The chain couples TRBV6-5 to TRBJ1-6; D might be TRBD1 (5 bases). This CDR3 is 14 amino acids long. V gave up 7 bases and J gave up 9 bases, with 16 bases separating them. Germline CDR1 and CDR2: MNHEY and SVGAGI. The CDR3 protein is CASKGLGSFSPLHF. CDR3 DNA: TGTGCCAGCAAGGGACTGGGGTCATTTTCACCCCTCCACTTT.

The gene calls are TRBV15 and TRBJ1-1; no clear D. The length of the CDR3 is 13 residues. V lost 5 bases, J lost 6 bases, and 13 bases lay in between. Germline values: CDR1 LNHNV, CDR2 YYDKDF (reference sequence). The CDR3 region is CATSPGPLAEAFF. The CDR3 bases are TGTGCCACCAGCCCCGGGCCCTTGGCTGAAGCTTTCTTT.

This clone was observed a handful of times. In nucleotides, the CDR3 is TGTGCCATCAGCCAGGACAACTATGGCTACACCTTC. This gives the protein CAISQDNYGYTF. The chain employs TRBV10-3 and TRBJ1-2; no clear D gene. The CDR3 has 12 residues. The V gene lost 6 bases and the J gene lost 2 bases, with 7 bases spanning the gap. Germline V gene sequence: CDR1 ENHRY, CDR2 SYGVKD.

Comment on this clone: Other DNA sequences from this sample encode an identical CDR3 as well. This chain uses TRBV7-2 with TRBJ2-7, with D perhaps matching TRBD1 or TRBD2 (5 bases each). This CDR3 is 13 amino acids long. The germline gives CDR1 SGHTA, CDR2 FQGNSA. V shed 0 bases and J shed 2 bases, with 5 bases lying between them. CDR3 in amino acids: CASSLAGPYEQYF. DNA of the CDR3: TGTGCCAGCAGCTTAGCGGGACCCTACGAGCAGTACTTC. Using reference TRBV7-2 and TRBJ2-7 for the parts outside the CDR3, the full variable domain is GAGVSQSPSNKVTEKGKDVELRCDPISGHTALYWYRQSLGQGLEFLIYFQGNSAPDKSGLPSDRFSAERTGGSVSTLTIQRTQQEDSAVYLCASSLAGPYEQYFGPGTRLTVT.

In its sample, this clone was seen a few times. The chain joins TRBV7-2 to TRBJ2-3, with a weak D call TRBD2 (6 bases). Trimming removed 3 bases from V and 0 bases from J, with 10 bases in between. Germline-derived CDR1 and CDR2 are SGHTA and FQGNSA. The CDR3 is 15 amino acids. The CDR3 is CASSFGTGSTDTQYF. CDR3 bases: TGTGCCAGCAGCTTTGGGACTGGGAGCACAGATACGCAGTATTTT.

This clone showed up just once. The chain combines TRBV14 with TRBJ2-1, with 8 bases matching TRBD1. The V and J ends lost 0 bases and 2 bases, in that order; junction bases with no gene match: 9. The germline gives CDR1 SGHDN, CDR2 FVKESK. There are 18 residues in the CDR3. The CDR3 nucleotides are TGTGCCAGCAGCCAAGATCCCGGACAGGGTGGGCCCTACAATGAGCAGTTCTTC. It is translated as CASSQDPGQGGPYNEQFF.

This chain links TRBV7-6 with TRBJ2-1, with D uncertain. The CDR3 runs to 15 residues. V gave up 0 bases and J gave up 4 bases, with 10 bases separating them. CDR1 and CDR2 from the germline V gene are SGHVS and FNYEAQ. The CDR3 reads CASSLAYALYNEQFF. The CDR3 bases are TGTGCCAGCAGCTTAGCGTACGCCCTATACAATGAGCAGTTCTTC.

V is TRBV6-5 and J is TRBJ1-2, with TRBD1 matching 7 bases. CDR3 length equals 14 residues. After removal of 6 bases from V and 2 bases from J, the junction contained 6 bases not matched to a gene. From germline, CDR1 is MNHEY and CDR2 SVGAGI. CDR3 DNA: TGTGCCAGCAGATCCTGGACAGGAAACTATGGCTACACCTTC. Translation: CASRSWTGNYGYTF.

This clone came up a few times. The chain combines TRBV21-1 with TRBJ2-2; the table's D gene call, TRBD1, was not cross checked with the DNA. TRBV21-1 corresponds to a pseudogene. This CDR3 comprises 17 residues. The CDR3 nucleotides read TGTGCCAGCAGCAACGGGTGGGCAGGGGATAACACCGGGGAGCTGTTTTTT. It specifies CASSNGWAGDNTGELFF.

Remarks on this clone: At the DNA level, this CDR3 is encoded by other sequences in the same sample as well. The rearrangement uses TRBV5-1 and TRBJ2-2; D unresolved. Germline CDR1 reads SGHRS; CDR2 reads YFSETQ. V was clipped by 4 bases and J by 2 bases, with 3 bases between them. The CDR3 extends over 12 amino acids. The CDR3 DNA follows: TGCGCCAGCAGCCTCAACACCGGGGAGCTGTTTTTT. It encodes CASSLNTGELFF.

This clone appeared a few times. This rearrangement joins TRBV29-1 to TRBJ2-5; 8 nucleotides line up with TRBD1. The CDR3 runs 13 residues. V was pared by 4 bases and J by 3 bases, with 4 bases of the junction left unmatched. Germline V gene data show CDR1 as SQVTM and CDR2 as ANQGSEA. CDR3 sequence reads: CSVVTGAKETQYF. The CDR3 bases are TGCAGCGTTGTGACAGGGGCGAAAGAGACCCAGTACTTC.

The chain employs TRBV19 and TRBJ1-1; perhaps TRBD1 as D (6 bases). The length of the CDR3 is 13 residues. The V end lost 5 bases, the J end lost 3 bases, and 10 bases lay between the germline ends. Per the germline V gene, CDR1 is LNHDA and CDR2 is SQIVND (reference sequence). For the CDR3, the DNA is TGTGCCAGTAGTTCCCAGGGGTACACTGAAGCTTTCTTT. Protein: CASSSQGYTEAFF.

The count of this clone is one. This sequence joins TRBV2 and TRBJ2-3; 11 bases map to TRBD2. This CDR3 has 15 amino acids. CDR1 and CDR2 (germline): SNHLY, FYNNEI. V gave up 8 bases and J gave up 5 bases; unmatched junction bases: 9. DNA of the CDR3: TGTGCCAGCTGGGATAGCGGGGGGGCCGGAGATACGCAGTATTTT. Translated: CASWDSGGAGDTQYF.

The V and J genes are TRBV9 and TRBJ2-6; TRBD2 might be the D (6 bases). The V end was cut by 0 bases, the J end by 0 bases, with 16 bases between. CDR3 size: 19 residues. The germline V gene encodes CDR1 SGDLS and CDR2 YYNGEE. CDR3 residues: CASSVAQGAGHSGANVLTF. The DNA of the CDR3 is TGTGCCAGCAGCGTAGCGCAGGGAGCGGGCCACTCTGGGGCCAACGTCCTGACTTTC.

The chain carries TRBV10-1 and TRBJ2-6; D not resolved. Trimming removed 5 bases at V and 0 bases at J, with 5 bases between. This CDR3 region has 14 residues. Germline values: CDR1 WNHNN, CDR2 SYGVQD (reference sequence). CDR3 residues: CASSSSSGANVLTF. The CDR3 DNA reads as TGCGCCAGCAGTAGTTCCTCTGGGGCCAACGTCCTGACTTTC.

The chain has TRBV9 and TRBJ2-1; D possibly corresponds to TRBD2 (6 bases). CDR3 length equals 15 residues. The ends were cut back, 4 bases at V and 8 bases at J, with 19 bases in the middle. CDR1 is SGDLS, CDR2 YYNGEE, per germline. CDR3 DNA sequence: TGTGCCAGCAGCTTATTAGCGGCGGGGATCGATGAGCAGTTCTTC. Amino acids: CASSLLAAGIDEQFF.

The chain joins TRBV25-1 to TRBJ2-3, with 9 positions matching TRBD2. V lost 4 bases and J lost 2; bases outside the gene matches: 4. Germline V gene lookup returns CDR1 MGHDK and CDR2 SYGVNS. This CDR3 region has 15 residues. DNA of the CDR3: TGTGCCAGCAGTGCGCTAGCGGGGTTCACAGATACGCAGTATTTT. Protein product: CASSALAGFTDTQYF.

The rearrangement links TRBV29-1 to TRBJ1-5, with D hard to call. CDR3 length: 13 residues. Germline values: CDR1 SQVTM, CDR2 ANQGSEA. V lost 1 base to trimming and J lost 2 bases, with 6 bases between them. CDR3 in DNA: TGCAGCGTTGAAGGGGATGGCAATCAGCCCCAGCATTTT. Translated: CSVEGDGNQPQHF.

This chain joins TRBV7-2 and TRBJ2-4, with 7 bases that match TRBD1. CDR1 SGHTA and CDR2 FQGNSA come from the germline V gene. The junction had 1 base not matched to a gene; V was cut back by 2 bases and J by 3 bases. CDR3 length: 14 residues. CDR3 in amino acids: CASSLQGVKNIQYF. The CDR3 DNA reads TGTGCCAGCAGCTTACAGGGGGTCAAAAACATTCAGTACTTC.

The chain combines TRBV11-2 with TRBJ2-3; unclear D gene. V gave up 8 bases and J gave up 4 bases, with 16 bases separating them. This CDR3 comprises 14 residues. In germline, CDR1 is SGHAT, CDR2 FQNNGV. The CDR3 DNA reads TGTGCCAGCGCACCTTCGGGTTCCCCAGATACGCAGTATTTT. This sequence encodes CASAPSGSPDTQYF. Looking up the rest from reference TRBV11-2 and TRBJ2-3 gives the full variable domain: EAGVAQSPRYKIIEKRQSVAFWCNPISGHATLYWYQQILGQGPKLLIQFQNNGVVDDSQLPKDRFSAERLKGVDSTLKIQPAKLEDSAVYLCASAPSGSPDTQYFGPGTRLTVL.

CDR3 protein: CASSLEGSSRGFF. The CDR3 coding sequence is TGTGCCAGCAGCTTAGAGGGCTCCTCGAGAGGGTTCTTC. The chain employs TRBV7-9 and TRBJ2-1; D is unclear. The CDR3 is made up of 13 amino acids. CDR1 and CDR2 (germline): SEHNR, FQNEAQ (reference sequence). V lost 1 base and J 15 bases, leaving 16 bases between the germline ends.

This clone was counted only a few times. The chain links TRBV30 to TRBJ2-3; weak D call: TRBD2 (5 bases). V gave up 5 bases and J gave up 2 bases, with 17 bases separating them. Germline CDR1 is GTSNPN and CDR2 is SVGIG (reference sequence). The CDR3 contains 15 residues. The CDR3 is CAWARGTGSTDTQYF. The CDR3 DNA follows: TGTGCCTGGGCCCGGGGAACGGGGTCCACAGATACGCAGTATTTT.

The rearrangement uses TRBV9 and TRBJ2-7, with TRBD2 matching 14 bases. Per germline, CDR1 SGDLS and CDR2 YYNGEE. Losses at the gene ends were 2 bases for V and 5 bases for J; bases not matched to a gene: 6. This CDR3 is built from 16 residues. CDR3 loop: CASSVVAGLAGDEQYF. Here the CDR3 DNA reads TGTGCCAGCAGCGTTGTTGCGGGACTAGCGGGGGACGAGCAGTACTTC.

The V and J genes are TRBV27 and TRBJ2-3; no clear D gene. Trimming took 3 bases from V and 2 from J, leaving 6 bases between them. This CDR3 has 13 residues. Germline CDR1 is MNHEY and CDR2 is SMNVEV (reference sequence). The CDR3 region is CASSFGDTDTQYF. The CDR3 DNA sequence: TGTGCCAGCAGTTTTGGTGACACAGATACGCAGTATTTT.

The V gene is TRBV9, the J gene TRBJ2-2; TRBD1 matches 7 bases. The germline gives CDR1 SGDLS, CDR2 YYNGEE. V was pared by 4 bases and J by 4 bases, with 7 bases of the junction left unmatched. This CDR3 has 15 residues. Here the CDR3 reads CASSRGTEGTGELFF. CDR3 DNA sequence: TGTGCCAGCAGCCGAGGGACAGAAGGCACCGGGGAGCTGTTTTTT.

The chain recombines TRBV7-2 with TRBJ2-5; TRBD1 might be the D (7 bases). This CDR3 is built from 15 residues. V shed 4 bases and J shed 3 bases, with 15 bases lying between them. Germline assignment: CDR1 SGHTA and CDR2 FQGNSA. The CDR3 DNA follows: TGTGCCAGCAGCTCTTGGACAGGCGGGGAAGAGACCCAGTACTTC. It translates to CASSSWTGGEETQYF.

The genes are TRBV9 and TRBJ2-5; 11 nucleotides line up with TRBD2. The trim removed 0 bases at V and 4 bases at J, leaving 11 bases unmatched. CDR1 and CDR2 from the germline V gene are SGDLS and YYNGEE. This CDR3 spans 18 amino acids. As DNA, the CDR3 is TGTGCCAGCAGCGTAGCTGCTAGCGGGGGGCCCAAATCAGAGACCCAGTACTTC. Its protein product is CASSVAASGGPKSETQYF.

Only a few counts were recorded for this clone. The rearrangement links TRBV30 to TRBJ2-6, with D unresolved. This CDR3 has 14 residues. With 2 bases removed from V and 0 bases from J, the gap between germline ends came to 5 bases. Germline V gene data show CDR1 as GTSNPN and CDR2 as SVGIG (reference sequence). CDR3: CAWSTYSGANVLTF. The CDR3 nucleotides are TGTGCCTGGAGTACGTACTCTGGGGCCAACGTCCTGACTTTC.

This clone was recorded once. This chain uses TRBV4-1 with TRBJ2-7, with 13 nucleotides matching TRBD2. The germline V gene encodes CDR1 MGHRA and CDR2 YSYEKL. The CDR3 runs 18 residues. Losses at the gene ends were 0 bases for V and 0 bases for J; bases not matched to a gene: 5. In DNA form, the CDR3 reads TGCGCCAGCAGCCAAGATAGTGGACTAGCGGGGGTCTCCTACGAGCAGTACTTC. Translation gives CASSQDSGLAGVSYEQYF.